This is a list of T cell receptor beta chains from one sample in a study of cytomegalovirus exposure and HLA in healthy donors. Sequencing was performed with immunoSEQ multiplex PCR; in TCRdb, only in-frame clones are kept and a portion is missing. The sample lists about 38,000 clones, 85% to 95% occurring once. What was sequenced was PBMCs. The receptors derive from a man aged 18 to 30 in good health and CMV-seronegative. CDR3s include the opening cysteine and the closing phenylalanine or tryptophan. Fields, in order: clone size, CDR3 length, J gene, V gene, D gene, CDR3 protein, CDR3 DNA. The D gene is left open where the match is weak. The size field is filled for only some rows; it gives once, few, many or a size class.

abundance: -
len: 13
j_gene: TRBJ2-3
v_gene: TRBV6-4
d_gene: -
CDR3aa: CASSETGTDTQYF
CDR3nt: TGTGCCAGCAGTGAAACGGGAACAGATACGCAGTATTTT

abundance: -
len: 14
j_gene: TRBJ1-5
v_gene: TRBV28
d_gene: -
CDR3aa: CASSPEGGNQPQHF
CDR3nt: TGTGCCAGCAGTCCGGAGGGCGGTAATCAGCCCCAGCATTTT

abundance: -
len: 16
j_gene: TRBJ2-7
v_gene: TRBV7-2
d_gene: TRBD2
CDR3aa: CASSLVPSGYSYEQYF
CDR3nt: TGTGCCAGCAGCTTAGTTCCTAGCGGGTACTCCTACGAGCAGTACTTC

abundance: -
len: 16
j_gene: TRBJ2-7
v_gene: TRBV27
d_gene: -
CDR3aa: CASRRGYGTASYEQYF
CDR3nt: TGTGCCAGCAGGCGGGGTTACGGGACAGCGAGCTACGAGCAGTACTTC

abundance: -
len: 11
j_gene: TRBJ2-5
v_gene: TRBV6-5
d_gene: -
CDR3aa: CASSYGKTQYF
CDR3nt: TGTGCCAGCAGTTACGGCAAGACCCAGTACTTC

abundance: -
len: 15
j_gene: TRBJ2-1
v_gene: TRBV9
d_gene: TRBD2
CDR3aa: CASSVSSGGALLQFF
CDR3nt: TGTGCCAGCAGCGTTTCTAGCGGGGGGGCCTTGTTGCAGTTCTTC

abundance: -
len: 14
j_gene: TRBJ2-1
v_gene: TRBV5-1
d_gene: -
CDR3aa: CASSVDRTYNEQFF
CDR3nt: TGCGCCAGCAGCGTTGACAGAACCTACAATGAGCAGTTCTTC

abundance: -
len: 16
j_gene: TRBJ1-3
v_gene: TRBV6-5
d_gene: TRBD1
CDR3aa: CASSYRTGGTGNTIYF
CDR3nt: TGTGCCAGCAGTTACAGGACAGGGGGTACTGGAAACACCATATATTTT

abundance: -
len: 16
j_gene: TRBJ2-5
v_gene: TRBV4-2
d_gene: TRBD2
CDR3aa: CASSQEGAGGTETQYF
CDR3nt: TGTGCCAGCAGCCAAGAGGGGGCGGGGGGGACGGAGACCCAGTACTTC

abundance: -
len: 14
j_gene: TRBJ1-1
v_gene: TRBV5-1
d_gene: -
CDR3aa: CASSLAGQPWRAFF
CDR3nt: TGCGCCAGCAGCTTGGCCGGACAGCCCTGGAGAGCTTTCTTT

abundance: -
len: 11
j_gene: TRBJ2-1
v_gene: TRBV5-1
d_gene: -
CDR3aa: CASSTSNEQFF
CDR3nt: TGCGCCAGTAGCACTTCTAATGAGCAGTTCTTC

abundance: -
len: 15
j_gene: TRBJ1-5
v_gene: TRBV7-3
d_gene: TRBD1
CDR3aa: CASSLNGQGHQPQHF
CDR3nt: TGTGCCAGCAGCTTAAACGGACAGGGTCATCAGCCCCAGCATTTT

abundance: -
len: 13
j_gene: TRBJ1-1
v_gene: TRBV7-9
d_gene: -
CDR3aa: CASSLGEGTEAFF
CDR3nt: TGTGCCAGCAGCCTGGGCGAAGGCACTGAAGCTTTCTTT

abundance: once
len: 15
j_gene: TRBJ2-7
v_gene: TRBV19
d_gene: TRBD2
CDR3aa: CASRSASGNSYEQYF
CDR3nt: TGTGCCAGTAGATCCGCTAGCGGGAACTCCTACGAGCAGTACTTC

abundance: -
len: 15
j_gene: TRBJ1-3
v_gene: TRBV10-3
d_gene: -
CDR3aa: CAISESPGTGNTIYF
CDR3nt: TGTGCCATCAGTGAGTCCCCAGGGACTGGAAACACCATATATTTT

abundance: -
len: 15
j_gene: TRBJ2-1
v_gene: TRBV7-2
d_gene: TRBD2
CDR3aa: CASSLPGLALNEQFF
CDR3nt: TGTGCCAGCAGCTTACCGGGACTAGCTCTCAATGAGCAGTTCTTC

abundance: -
len: 14
j_gene: TRBJ2-7
v_gene: TRBV11-2
d_gene: -
CDR3aa: CASSSGHWGHEQYF
CDR3nt: TGTGCCAGCAGCTCAGGGCACTGGGGCCACGAGCAGTACTTC

abundance: -
len: 14
j_gene: TRBJ1-2
v_gene: TRBV6-6
d_gene: TRBD1
CDR3aa: CASSVGDRGHGYTF
CDR3nt: TGTGCCAGCAGCGTAGGGGACAGGGGGCATGGCTACACCTTC

abundance: -
len: 13
j_gene: TRBJ2-1
v_gene: TRBV18
d_gene: -
CDR3aa: CASSPPNYNEQFF
CDR3nt: TGTGCCAGCTCACCACCTAACTACAATGAGCAGTTCTTC

abundance: -
len: 15
j_gene: TRBJ1-5
v_gene: TRBV5-1
d_gene: -
CDR3aa: CASSLAGVSNQPQHF
CDR3nt: TGCGCCAGCAGCTTGGCAGGGGTTAGCAATCAGCCCCAGCATTTT

abundance: -
len: 16
j_gene: TRBJ2-5
v_gene: TRBV15
d_gene: TRBD2
CDR3aa: CATSTIAGGRGETQYF
CDR3nt: TGTGCCACCAGCACCATAGCGGGGGGGCGCGGAGAGACCCAGTACTTC

abundance: -
len: 15
j_gene: TRBJ2-3
v_gene: TRBV6-4
d_gene: -
CDR3aa: CASSDTLGGADTQYF
CDR3nt: TGTGCCAGCAGTGACACCCTAGGGGGGGCAGATACGCAGTATTTT

abundance: -
len: 14
j_gene: TRBJ2-4
v_gene: TRBV2
d_gene: -
CDR3aa: CASSDTSRGGIQYF
CDR3nt: TGTGCCAGCAGCGATACCTCGAGAGGGGGCATTCAGTACTTC

abundance: -
len: 14
j_gene: TRBJ2-2
v_gene: TRBV29-1
d_gene: TRBD1
CDR3aa: CSVEETGGPGELFF
CDR3nt: TGCAGCGTTGAAGAGACAGGGGGCCCCGGGGAGCTGTTTTTT

abundance: -
len: 15
j_gene: TRBJ1-5
v_gene: TRBV10-3
d_gene: -
CDR3aa: CAISDADRRVQPQHF
CDR3nt: TGTGCCATCAGTGACGCCGACAGAAGGGTTCAGCCCCAGCATTTT

abundance: -
len: 12
j_gene: TRBJ1-2
v_gene: TRBV7-8
d_gene: -
CDR3aa: CASSQSRDGYTF
CDR3nt: TGTGCCAGCAGCCAGAGCAGGGATGGCTACACCTTC

abundance: once
len: 13
j_gene: TRBJ2-1
v_gene: TRBV27
d_gene: TRBD2
CDR3aa: CASSLREGDEQFF
CDR3nt: TGTGCCAGCAGTTTGCGGGAGGGGGATGAGCAGTTCTTC

abundance: -
len: 12
j_gene: TRBJ1-2
v_gene: TRBV11-2
d_gene: -
CDR3aa: CASSAEGNGYTF
CDR3nt: TGTGCCAGCAGCGCGGAGGGGAATGGCTACACCTTC

abundance: -
len: 15
j_gene: TRBJ2-3
v_gene: TRBV5-1
d_gene: TRBD2
CDR3aa: CASSLGSGRTDTQYF
CDR3nt: TGCGCCAGCAGCTTGGGCAGCGGGAGGACAGATACGCAGTATTTT

abundance: -
len: 15
j_gene: TRBJ2-1
v_gene: TRBV11-3
d_gene: -
CDR3aa: CASSLTSGALNEQFF
CDR3nt: TGTGCCAGCAGCTTAACCAGCGGCGCTCTCAATGAGCAGTTCTTC

abundance: -
len: 12
j_gene: TRBJ1-5
v_gene: TRBV5-6
d_gene: -
CDR3aa: CASSLFDQPQHF
CDR3nt: TGTGCCAGCAGCTTATTCGATCAGCCCCAGCATTTT

abundance: -
len: 14
j_gene: TRBJ2-1
v_gene: TRBV18
d_gene: TRBD1
CDR3aa: CASSRDSSYNEQFF
CDR3nt: TGTGCCAGCTCACGGGACAGCTCCTACAATGAGCAGTTCTTC

abundance: -
len: 19
j_gene: TRBJ2-4
v_gene: TRBV2
d_gene: TRBD2
CDR3aa: CASSDPGLAGGLAKNIQYF
CDR3nt: TGTGCCAGCAGCGACCCGGGACTAGCGGGGGGACTAGCCAAAAACATTCAGTACTTC

abundance: once
len: 15
j_gene: TRBJ1-2
v_gene: TRBV10-2
d_gene: -
CDR3aa: CASSESMGWGDGYTF
CDR3nt: TGCGCCAGCAGTGAGTCGATGGGATGGGGAGATGGCTACACCTTC

abundance: -
len: 13
j_gene: TRBJ1-1
v_gene: TRBV6-1
d_gene: -
CDR3aa: CASSVSGATEAFF
CDR3nt: TGTGCCAGCAGTGTATCAGGGGCCACTGAAGCTTTCTTT

abundance: -
len: 14
j_gene: TRBJ2-5
v_gene: TRBV19
d_gene: TRBD1
CDR3aa: CASSPDRGQETQYF
CDR3nt: TGTGCCAGTAGTCCCGACAGGGGGCAAGAGACCCAGTACTTC

abundance: -
len: 15
j_gene: TRBJ2-1
v_gene: TRBV11-3
d_gene: TRBD2
CDR3aa: CASSEGTSVGQVQFF
CDR3nt: TGTGCCAGCAGTGAGGGGACTAGCGTGGGACAGGTGCAGTTCTTC

abundance: -
len: 12
j_gene: TRBJ2-1
v_gene: TRBV6-1
d_gene: TRBD2
CDR3aa: CASSVGGTSLFF
CDR3nt: TGTGCCAGCAGTGTTGGGGGGACTAGTCTGTTCTTC

abundance: -
len: 13
j_gene: TRBJ1-3
v_gene: TRBV5-4
d_gene: -
CDR3aa: CASSSQSGNTIYF
CDR3nt: TGTGCCAGCAGCTCCCAATCTGGAAACACCATATATTTT

abundance: -
len: 15
j_gene: TRBJ2-1
v_gene: TRBV7-6
d_gene: TRBD2
CDR3aa: CASSSAGGPYNEQFF
CDR3nt: TGTGCCAGCAGCTCAGCGGGAGGACCCTACAATGAGCAGTTCTTC

abundance: -
len: 14
j_gene: TRBJ2-7
v_gene: TRBV2
d_gene: TRBD1
CDR3aa: CASSAGQGSYEQYF
CDR3nt: TGTGCCAGCAGTGCGGGACAGGGCTCCTACGAGCAGTACTTC

abundance: -
len: 13
j_gene: TRBJ1-1
v_gene: TRBV5-1
d_gene: -
CDR3aa: CASSLDTGTEAFF
CDR3nt: TGCGCCAGCAGCTTGGACACCGGGACTGAAGCTTTCTTT

abundance: few
len: 16
j_gene: TRBJ2-6
v_gene: TRBV15
d_gene: TRBD2
CDR3aa: CATSGAGGSGANVLTF
CDR3nt: TGTGCCACCAGCGGAGCGGGGGGCTCTGGGGCCAACGTCCTGACTTTC

abundance: -
len: 15
j_gene: TRBJ2-3
v_gene: TRBV6-1
d_gene: TRBD2
CDR3aa: CASRFFTSGGDTQYF
CDR3nt: TGTGCCAGCAGGTTCTTTACAAGCGGGGGGGATACGCAGTATTTT

abundance: -
len: 15
j_gene: TRBJ2-1
v_gene: TRBV7-9
d_gene: TRBD2
CDR3aa: CASSLQPGGPDEQFF
CDR3nt: TGTGCCAGCAGCCTCCAACCGGGGGGGCCGGATGAGCAGTTCTTC

abundance: -
len: 13
j_gene: TRBJ2-5
v_gene: TRBV28
d_gene: TRBD1
CDR3aa: CASASGQQETQYF
CDR3nt: TGTGCCAGCGCCTCGGGACAGCAAGAGACCCAGTACTTC

abundance: few
len: 11
j_gene: TRBJ1-1
v_gene: TRBV4-3
d_gene: TRBD1
CDR3aa: CASTGGTEAFF
CDR3nt: TGCGCCAGCACAGGGGGAACTGAAGCTTTCTTT

abundance: -
len: 18
j_gene: TRBJ2-3
v_gene: TRBV29-1
d_gene: TRBD1
CDR3aa: CSVPPSDRGKKGTDTQYF
CDR3nt: TGCAGCGTTCCTCCCTCCGACAGGGGAAAAAAGGGCACAGATACGCAGTATTTT

abundance: few
len: 13
j_gene: TRBJ1-2
v_gene: TRBV5-8
d_gene: TRBD1
CDR3aa: CASSWDRGYGYTF
CDR3nt: TGTGCCAGCAGTTGGGACAGGGGCTATGGCTACACCTTC

abundance: -
len: 13
j_gene: TRBJ1-2
v_gene: TRBV15
d_gene: -
CDR3aa: CATSREAGYGYTF
CDR3nt: TGTGCCACCAGCAGAGAGGCAGGGTATGGCTACACCTTC

abundance: -
len: 17
j_gene: TRBJ2-5
v_gene: TRBV28
d_gene: -
CDR3aa: CASSETLFRTNVGSQYF
CDR3nt: TGTGCCAGCAGTGAAACCCTTTTTAGGACCAACGTGGGGAGCCAGTACTTC

abundance: -
len: 14
j_gene: TRBJ2-5
v_gene: TRBV10-2
d_gene: TRBD2
CDR3aa: CASKEAGGRETQYF
CDR3nt: TGCGCCAGCAAGGAAGCGGGAGGGAGGGAAACCCAGTACTTC

abundance: -
len: 14
j_gene: TRBJ2-7
v_gene: TRBV21-1
d_gene: -
CDR3aa: CASSPRTGDYEQYF
CDR3nt: TGTGCCAGCAGCCCAAGGACAGGGGACTACGAGCAGTACTTC

abundance: once
len: 11
j_gene: TRBJ2-3
v_gene: TRBV27
d_gene: -
CDR3aa: CATKEGDTQYF
CDR3nt: TGTGCTACTAAGGAGGGGGATACGCAGTATTTT